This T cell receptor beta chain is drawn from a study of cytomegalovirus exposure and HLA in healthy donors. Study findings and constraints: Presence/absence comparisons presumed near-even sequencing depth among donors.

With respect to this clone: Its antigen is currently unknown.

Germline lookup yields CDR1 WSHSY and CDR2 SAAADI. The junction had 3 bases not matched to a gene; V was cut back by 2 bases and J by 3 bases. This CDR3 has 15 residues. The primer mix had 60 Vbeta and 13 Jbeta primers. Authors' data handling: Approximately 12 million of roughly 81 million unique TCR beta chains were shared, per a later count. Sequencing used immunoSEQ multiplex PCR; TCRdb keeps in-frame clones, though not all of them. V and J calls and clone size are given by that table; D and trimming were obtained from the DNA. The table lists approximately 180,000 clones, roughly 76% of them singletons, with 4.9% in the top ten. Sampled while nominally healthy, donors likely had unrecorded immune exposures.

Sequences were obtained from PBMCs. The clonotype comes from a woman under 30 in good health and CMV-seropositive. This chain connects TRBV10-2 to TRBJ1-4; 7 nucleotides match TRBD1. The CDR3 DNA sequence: TGCGCCAGCAGTGAGGGACAGGTTTCTAATGAAAAACTGTTTTTT. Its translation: CASSEGQVSNEKLFF.